This T cell receptor beta chain was found in a study of cytomegalovirus exposure and HLA in healthy donors. Notes on the study in general: Several of the most significant clusters appeared linked to common viral pathogens, based on a later analysis. Later work showed greater clonal expansion in HLA-associated TCR beta chains than in equally common others.

Researchers ran the PCR with 60 Vbeta and 13 Jbeta primers. Profiled with immunoSEQ multiplex PCR; TCRdb holds only in-frame clones, not every one. The profile shows around 130,000 clones, 83% of them singletons. On this clone: Its cognate antigen is unknown.

The donors gave bone marrow, and they were healthy. The TCR sequence derives from a girl aged 2 to 10 in good health and CMV-seronegative. Material: PBMCs.

CDR3 coding DNA: TGTGCCAGCAGCCCCTCCCAACTAAATAATGAAGCTTTCTTT. Residues: CASSPSQLNNEAFF. The rearrangement uses TRBV4-2 and TRBJ1-1; D remains unclear. This CDR3 has 14 amino acids. Germline V gene data show CDR1 as LGHNA and CDR2 as YNFKEQ. Trimming cost V 4 bases and J 7 bases, with 16 bases left between them.